This record covers a single TCR beta chain. The data were taken from a study of blood T cell repertoires in COVID-19. In the study overall: The United States, Italy and Spain supplied acute and convalescent COVID-19 samples.

In the original processing: Estimated nucleated cell counts came from reference gene primer amplification. Assay: immunoSEQ multiplex PCR; the TCRdb copy retains only in-frame clones and omits some. D and trimming come from the DNA, and the V and J calls and clone size come from that table. The data show fewer than 450,000 clones, with under 95% seen just once and roughly 3.5% held by the top ten. V lost 6 bases and J 5 bases, leaving 16 bases between the germline ends. This CDR3 spans 15 amino acids. Per the germline V gene, CDR1 is SGHVS and CDR2 is FNYEAQ. The source material was peripheral blood. The clonotype comes from a woman aged 18-29 years who had recovered from COVID-19. The gene calls are TRBV7-6 and TRBJ1-4; D gene unclear. CDR3 sequence (DNA): TGTGCCAGCAGGAAAATGGCGGGAACCAATGAAAAACTGTTTTTT. Encoded protein: CASRKMAGTNEKLFF.